The 18 T cell receptor beta chains in this list originate from one sample, sequenced in a study of post-analysis software for immune sequencing data. Study-wide points: Patients used five TRBV segments, including TRBV5-6, TRBV5-1 and TRBV20-1, more often than controls.

Their target antigens are unknown. Unique molecular identifiers were built into the TCR beta cDNA libraries. Via MiXCR, TCRdb re-called the PCR reads, giving one row per CDR3 protein. The data show about 430,000 distinct CDR3 sequences, 35% to 45% seen once. The specimen was blood. The receptors originated from a girl aged 2 to 9 with multiple sclerosis.

This rearrangement joins TRBV29-1 to TRBJ2-1; D not resolved. Germline V gene lookup returns CDR1 SQVTM and CDR2 ANQGSEA. V dropped 4 bases and J dropped 8 bases, with 15 bases sitting between them. This CDR3 comprises 13 residues. Here the CDR3 DNA reads TGCAGCGTTGGTGGTGGAGAATGGGATGAGCAGTTCTTC. It encodes CSVGGGEWDEQFF.

A note on this clonotype: Its ends do not fully match the called genes, so a read error is possible. The CDR3 sequence is CASSAPGLSRDTRYF. DNA for the CDR3: TGTGCCAGCAGTGCCCCAGGACTATCGAGGGATACGCGGTATTTT. The genes are TRBV25-1 and TRBJ2-3; weak D call: TRBD2 (6 bases). The CDR3 is made up of 15 amino acids. Per germline, CDR1 MGHDK and CDR2 SYGVNS.

The rearrangement links TRBV7-2 to TRBJ2-5; no definite D call. V was clipped by 3 bases and J by 5 bases, with 10 bases between them. This CDR3 comprises 13 residues. Germline V lookup: CDR1 SGHTA, CDR2 FQGNSA. The CDR3 DNA reads TGTGCCAGCAGCTTCTTGTATCTGGAGACCCAGTACTTC. Translated: CASSFLYLETQYF. The full variable domain, rest sourced from reference TRBV7-2 and TRBJ2-5, is GAGVSQSPSNKVTEKGKDVELRCDPISGHTALYWYRQSLGQGLEFLIYFQGNSAPDKSGLPSDRFSAERTGGSVSTLTIQRTQQEDSAVYLCASSFLYLETQYFGPGTRLLVL.

This clonotype came up a few times. The V call is TRBV24-1, the J call TRBJ2-5; TRBD1 matches 7 bases. This CDR3 has 15 amino acids. The V and J ends lost 5 bases and 5 bases, in that order; junction bases with no gene match: 10. Germline lookup yields CDR1 KGHDR and CDR2 SFDVKD. The CDR3 spells CATSASKGALETQYF. CDR3 bases: TGTGCCACCAGTGCCTCGAAGGGGGCATTGGAGACCCAGTACTTC.

In its sample, this clonotype was seen a few times. The gene calls are TRBV20-1 and TRBJ2-1; D gene unclear. The CDR3 totals 15 residues. Germline V lookup: CDR1 DFQATT, CDR2 SNEGSKA (reference sequence). V was shortened by 0 bases and J by 0 bases, with 9 bases between the two germline ends. CDR3 sequence reads: CSARELRSSYNEQFF. The CDR3 bases are TGCAGTGCTAGAGAACTCCGGAGCTCCTACAATGAGCAGTTCTTC.

The gene calls are TRBV20-1 and TRBJ2-1, with TRBD2 matching 11 bases. CDR1 is DFQATT and CDR2 is SNEGSKA in the germline V gene (reference sequence). This CDR3 has 15 residues. J was trimmed by 6 bases and V by 6 bases; bases with no gene match: 10. As DNA, the CDR3 is TGCAGTGCAGACGGGACTAGCGGACTGCTCAATGAGCAGTTCTTC. Translation: CSADGTSGLLNEQFF.

The chain combines TRBV7-3 with TRBJ1-2; 7 bases match TRBD1. V lost 5 bases to trimming and J lost 4 bases; unmatched junction nucleotides: 7. CDR1 and CDR2 (germline): SGHTA, FQGTGA. This CDR3 spans 14 amino acids. CDR3 in DNA: TGTGCCAGCAGCCCCTCGGGACAGTTCTATGGCTACACCTTC. Residues: CASSPSGQFYGYTF. Full variable domain (outside the CDR3, taken from reference TRBV7-3 and TRBJ1-2): GAGVSQTPSNKVTEKGKYVELRCDPISGHTALYWYRQSLGQGPEFLIYFQGTGAADDSGLPNDRFFAVRPEGSVSTLKIQRTERGDSAVYLCASSPSGQFYGYTFGSGTRLTVV.

V usage is TRBV28 and J usage is TRBJ2-5; 12 bases line up with TRBD2. The CDR3 is 18 residues long. The ends lost 4 bases at V and 0 bases at J; junction bases unmatched: 9. Germline V lookup: CDR1 MDHEN, CDR2 SYDVKM. This chain's CDR3 is CASSSRLAGVGDQETQYF. The DNA for the CDR3 is TGTGCCAGCAGTTCGCGACTAGCGGGAGTGGGGGACCAAGAGACCCAGTACTTC.

This clonotype has more than one count but fewer than ten. This sequence joins TRBV12-3 or TRBV12-4 and TRBJ1-2; tentative D call: TRBD1 (5 bases). The CDR3 covers 16 residues. Trimming removed 4 bases at V and 4 bases at J, with 19 bases between. CDR3 amino acids: CASSSPRGTDLYGYTF. For the CDR3, the DNA is TGTGCCAGCAGTTCCCCTAGGGGCACCGACCTCTATGGCTACACCTTC.

The chain uses TRBV5-1 and TRBJ1-1, with TRBD1 matching over 9 bases. Germline CDR1 SGHRS, CDR2 YFSETQ. This CDR3 comprises 14 residues. After removal of 4 bases from V and 4 bases from J, the junction contained 5 bases not matched to a gene. In DNA form, the CDR3 reads TGCGCCAGCAGCAAGACAGGGGGTGTCACTGAAGCTTTCTTT. The encoded protein is CASSKTGGVTEAFF.

This chain uses TRBV12-3 or TRBV12-4 with TRBJ1-2; a possible D gene is TRBD1 (6 bases). Trimming took 6 bases from V and 7 from J, leaving 15 bases between them. There are 13 residues in the CDR3. Here the CDR3 reads CASRQQGKGGYTF. The CDR3 bases are TGTGCCAGCAGGCAACAGGGTAAAGGTGGCTACACCTTC.

Only a few counts were recorded for this clonotype. The rearrangement uses TRBV6-2 or TRBV6-3 and TRBJ2-1; D is undetermined. This CDR3 is built from 13 residues. Trimming removed 1 base at V and 6 bases at J, with 7 bases between. From germline, CDR1 is MNHEY and CDR2 SVGEGT. CDR3 DNA sequence: TGTGCCAGCAGTTACTGGAGCCCCAATGAGCAGTTCTTC. Its translation: CASSYWSPNEQFF.

This sequence joins TRBV9 and TRBJ1-6; no definite D call. Germline V gene lookup returns CDR1 SGDLS and CDR2 YYNGEE. The CDR3 spans 12 residues. V lost 4 bases and J 6 bases, leaving 5 bases between the germline ends. CDR3 region: CASSIGNSPLHF. DNA of the CDR3: TGTGCCAGCAGCATAGGTAATTCACCCCTCCACTTT.

The chain recombines TRBV7-9 with TRBJ2-7, with unresolved D. Germline V gene lookup returns CDR1 SEHNR and CDR2 FQNEAQ (reference sequence). The CDR3 totals 13 residues. Trimming left V 4 bases short and J 5 bases short, with 12 bases between. The CDR3: CASSWLEPDEQYF. CDR3 nucleotide sequence: TGTGCCAGCAGCTGGCTCGAGCCGGACGAGCAGTACTTC.

As regards this clonotype: The conserved closing phenylalanine or tryptophan is absent in this CDR3, likely reflecting a read error. V usage is TRBV12-3 or TRBV12-4 and J usage is TRBJ2-5, with TRBD1 identical over 8 bases. V lost 3 bases and J lost 4; bases outside the gene matches: 4. The CDR3 covers 14 residues. CDR3 amino acids: CASSLGQVPETQYV. The CDR3 DNA reads as TGTGCCAGCAGTTTGGGACAGGTCCCAGAGACCCAGTACGTC.

This clonotype was counted only a few times. The CDR3 DNA reads TGTGCCAGCAGCTTAGACTTCCCTGATAATTCACCCCTCCACTTT. Translation gives CASSLDFPDNSPLHF. The chain uses TRBV7-2 and TRBJ1-6; D is unclear. There are 15 residues in the CDR3. Trimming removed 1 base from V and 5 bases from J, with 9 bases in between. CDR1 is SGHTA, CDR2 FQGNSA, per germline.

This clonotype was seen many times. The chain uses TRBV15 and TRBJ2-5; D gene ambiguous. CDR3 length equals 14 residues. Germline CDR1 LNHNV, CDR2 YYDKDF (reference sequence). V was shortened by 0 bases and J by 1 base, with 6 bases between the two germline ends. The CDR3 DNA reads TGTGCCACCAGCAGAGATTCGACCCAAGAGACCCAGTACTTC. Residues: CATSRDSTQETQYF.

This sequence joins TRBV27 and TRBJ2-7; no clear D gene. The DNA end lines up better with TRBJ2-5; the J call may be wrong. Per the germline V gene, CDR1 is MNHEY and CDR2 is SMNVEV (reference sequence). The CDR3 contains 14 residues. The CDR3 loop reads CASTQAVASETQYF. In DNA form, the CDR3 reads TGTGCCAGCACCCAGGCGGTAGCCAGTGAGACCCAGTACTTC.